The rows below give T cell receptor beta chains drawn from one sample of a study of early T cells in non-severe SARS-CoV-2 infection. MiXCR was run by TCRdb on the 5' RACE reads, yielding one entry per CDR3 protein. The table shows tens of thousands of distinct CDR3 sequences, with roughly 10% occurring only once. The sequencing input was whole blood. The receptors derive from an adult who was a healthcare worker with PCR-confirmed SARS-CoV-2 infection or an uninfected control (not recorded which). Both conserved end residues are part of each CDR3. Each record gives: J gene, V gene, CDR3 protein.

J: TRBJ2-1; V: TRBV5-1; CDR3: CASSVTRATYNEQFF
J: TRBJ2-2; V: TRBV24-1; CDR3: CATSNRANTGELFF
J: TRBJ1-2; V: TRBV11-2; CDR3: CASSSWTGPNYGYTF
J: TRBJ2-2; V: TRBV2; CDR3: CASSEQGFRPGELFF
J: TRBJ2-1; V: TRBV5-1; CDR3: CASSLGPQELSEQFF
J: TRBJ2-7; V: TRBV10-3; CDR3: CAISGTVSYEQYF
J: TRBJ2-5; V: TRBV12-3/TRBV12-4; CDR3: CASNSGQETQYF
J: TRBJ2-7; V: TRBV19; CDR3: CASSSLGQGIYEQYF
J: TRBJ1-1; V: TRBV3-1; CDR3: CASSPWERNTEAFF
J: TRBJ2-3; V: TRBV2; CDR3: CASSPSGFGTDTQYF
J: TRBJ2-1; V: TRBV2; CDR3: CASSQQGGSYNEQFF
J: TRBJ1-1; V: TRBV29-1; CDR3: CSVAGLATEAFF
J: TRBJ2-3; V: TRBV11-2; CDR3: CASSTHRGERGKVDTQYF
J: TRBJ2-7; V: TRBV11-2; CDR3: CASRTLTGPIPYEQYF
J: TRBJ1-1; V: TRBV4-2; CDR3: CASSQAKQGNTEAFF
J: TRBJ1-3; V: TRBV25-1; CDR3: CTSSETGGIGNTIYF
J: TRBJ2-7; V: TRBV12-3/TRBV12-4; CDR3: CASSPRTVYEQYF
J: TRBJ2-2; V: TRBV9; CDR3: CASSVGPTGELFF
J: TRBJ2-7; V: TRBV18; CDR3: CASSPTGAIEQYF
J: TRBJ2-5; V: TRBV21-1; CDR3: CASSGGEAGGETQYF
J: TRBJ1-2; V: TRBV20-1; CDR3: CSVGQVNPTYGYTF
J: TRBJ2-6; V: TRBV19; CDR3: CASGDRVGANVLTF
J: TRBJ2-6; V: TRBV12-3/TRBV12-4; CDR3: CASSHRGGLSAGANVLTF
J: TRBJ1-1; V: TRBV21-1; CDR3: CASSKVGGSNTEAFF
J: TRBJ2-5; V: TRBV29-1; CDR3: CSVARGSKQETQYF
J: TRBJ2-7; V: TRBV3-1; CDR3: CASSQFSAGEQYF
J: TRBJ2-6; V: TRBV14; CDR3: CASSQAGRLLDGANVLTF
J: TRBJ1-6; V: TRBV27; CDR3: CASTSLLGTENSPLHF
J: TRBJ1-5; V: TRBV6-2/TRBV6-3; CDR3: CASSYNQGVQPQHF
J: TRBJ2-5; V: TRBV9; CDR3: CASSVAMGQNQETQYF
J: TRBJ1-4; V: TRBV6-1; CDR3: CASSARTPLGEKLFF
J: TRBJ2-7; V: TRBV7-2; CDR3: CASSSRTGNYEQYF
J: TRBJ1-6; V: TRBV4-3; CDR3: CASSIQGGRENSPLHF
J: TRBJ2-3; V: TRBV4-2; CDR3: CASSQDPSSLSGGADTQYF
J: TRBJ2-1; V: TRBV20-1; CDR3: CSARVLGGNEQFF
J: TRBJ1-1; V: TRBV10-3; CDR3: CAIRGPNTEAFF
J: TRBJ1-4; V: TRBV29-1; CDR3: CSASGTANEKLFF
J: TRBJ2-3; V: TRBV19; CDR3: CASRMGQGTTDTQYF
J: TRBJ1-1; V: TRBV7-9; CDR3: CASSLDSYGEAFF
J: TRBJ2-3; V: TRBV5-1; CDR3: CASSRASGGPSDTQYF
J: TRBJ2-3; V: TRBV6-6; CDR3: CALGITDTQYF